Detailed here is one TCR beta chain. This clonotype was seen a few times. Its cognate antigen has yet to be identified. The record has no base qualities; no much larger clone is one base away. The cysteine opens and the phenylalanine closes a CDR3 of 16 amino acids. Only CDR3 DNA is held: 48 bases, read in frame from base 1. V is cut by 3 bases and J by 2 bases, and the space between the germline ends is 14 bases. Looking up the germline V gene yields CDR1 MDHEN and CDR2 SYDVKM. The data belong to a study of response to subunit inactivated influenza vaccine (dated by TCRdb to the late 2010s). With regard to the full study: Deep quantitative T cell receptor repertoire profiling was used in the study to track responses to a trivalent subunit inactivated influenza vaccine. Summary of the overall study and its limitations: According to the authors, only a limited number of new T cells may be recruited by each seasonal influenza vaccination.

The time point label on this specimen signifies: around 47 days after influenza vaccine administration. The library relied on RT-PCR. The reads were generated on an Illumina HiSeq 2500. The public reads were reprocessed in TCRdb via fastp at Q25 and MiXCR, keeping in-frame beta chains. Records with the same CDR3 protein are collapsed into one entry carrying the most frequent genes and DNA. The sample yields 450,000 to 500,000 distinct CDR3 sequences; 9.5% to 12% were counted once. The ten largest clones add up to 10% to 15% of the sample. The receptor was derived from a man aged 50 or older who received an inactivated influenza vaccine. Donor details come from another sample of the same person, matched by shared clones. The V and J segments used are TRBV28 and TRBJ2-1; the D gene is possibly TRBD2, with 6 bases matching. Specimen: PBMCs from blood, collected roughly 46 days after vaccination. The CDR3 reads CASSFWGGETYNEQFF. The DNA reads TGTGCCAGCAGTTTCTGGGGCGGGGAGACCTACAATGAGCAGTTCTTC.